The 2 T cell receptor beta chains reported below all come from one sample, sequenced in a study of T cell changes during pregnancy in multiple sclerosis (dated by TCRdb to between 2019 and 2020). Receptors were amplified or captured by the immunoSEQ multiplex PCR assay. The immuneACCESS repertoire file appears here via TCRdb, limited to in-frame rearrangements. These files lack a portion of the clones; in checked studies, under half of the deficit traces to unresolved V genes, and the cause of the others is not known. Counted in this sample were 35,000 to 50,000 clones; more than 90% of them appeared once. Together, the top ten hold just under 2% of the sample. Here the sequenced sample was CD4+ T cells from peripheral blood mononuclear cells, taken after pregnancy. The source of these receptors is a female donor in good health, enrolled as a control in a pregnancy study.

The V call is TRBV7-3, the J call TRBJ2-1; 11 bases map to TRBD2. J lost 4 bases, V lost 4 bases, and 3 bases had no gene match. The germline CDR1 and CDR2 sequences are SGHTA and FQGTGA. This CDR3 has 15 residues. CDR3: CASSSGLAVYNEQFF. DNA for the CDR3: TGTGCCAGCAGCTCGGGACTAGCGGTATACAATGAGCAGTTCTTC.

The chain is built from TRBV5-1 and TRBJ2-6; possible D gene TRBD2, 6 bases. This CDR3 is built from 16 residues. Germline V gene lookup returns CDR1 SGHRS and CDR2 YFSETQ. V shed 0 bases and J shed 2 bases, with 9 bases lying between them. CDR3 in amino acids: CASSLGEVPGANVLTF. Here the CDR3 DNA reads TGCGCCAGCAGCTTGGGGGAGGTCCCTGGGGCCAACGTCCTGACTTTC.